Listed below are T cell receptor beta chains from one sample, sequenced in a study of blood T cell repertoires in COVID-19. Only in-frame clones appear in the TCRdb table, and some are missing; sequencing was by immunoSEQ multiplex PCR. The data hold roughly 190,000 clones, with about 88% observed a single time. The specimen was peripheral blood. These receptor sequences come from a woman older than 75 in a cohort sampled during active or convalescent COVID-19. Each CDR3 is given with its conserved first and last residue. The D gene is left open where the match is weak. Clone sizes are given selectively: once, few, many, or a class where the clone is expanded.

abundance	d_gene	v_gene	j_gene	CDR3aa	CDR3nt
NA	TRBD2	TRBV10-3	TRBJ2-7	CAISGLIGGGGYEQYF	TGTGCCATCAGTGGACTCATAGGCGGGGGGGGCTACGAGCAGTACTTC
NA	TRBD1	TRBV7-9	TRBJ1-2	CASSLDRGVYGYTF	TGTGCCAGCAGCTTAGACAGGGGGGTCTATGGCTACACCTTC
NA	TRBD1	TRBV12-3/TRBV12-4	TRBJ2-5	CASSQDRQETQYF	TGTGCCAGCAGCCAGGACAGGCAAGAGACCCAGTACTTC
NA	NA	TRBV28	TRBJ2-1	CASRTDYVRLHNEQFF	TGTGCCAGCAGAACCGATTATGTGCGGCTCCACAATGAGCAGTTCTTC
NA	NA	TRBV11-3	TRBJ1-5	CASSFAGDQPQHF	TGTGCCAGCAGCTTTGCAGGGGATCAGCCCCAGCATTTT
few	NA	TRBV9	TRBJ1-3	CASSLAGNTIYF	TGTGCCAGCAGTTTAGCTGGAAACACCATATATTTT
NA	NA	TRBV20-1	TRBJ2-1	CSDSHEQFF	TGCAGTGACAGCCACGAGCAGTTCTTC
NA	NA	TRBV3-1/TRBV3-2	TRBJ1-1	CASSPPQGNTEAFF	TGTGCCAGCAGCCCTCCACAGGGGAACACTGAAGCTTTCTTT
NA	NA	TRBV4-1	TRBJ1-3	CASSQLRGVGNTIYF	TGCGCCAGCAGCCAACTTAGGGGTGTTGGAAACACCATATATTTT
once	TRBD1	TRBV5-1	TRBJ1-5	CASSQGTGNQPQHF	TGCGCCAGCTCTCAAGGGACAGGGAATCAGCCCCAGCATTTT
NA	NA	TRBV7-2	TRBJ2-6	CASSLASRAGANVLTF	TGTGCCAGCAGCTTAGCCTCCAGGGCTGGGGCCAACGTCCTGACTTTC
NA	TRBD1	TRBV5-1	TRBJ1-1	CASSLLAGQGKTEAFF	TGCGCCAGCAGCTTATTAGCAGGACAGGGCAAAACTGAAGCTTTCTTT
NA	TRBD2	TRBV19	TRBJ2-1	CASRLAGGPDNEQFF	TGTGCCAGTAGGTTAGCGGGAGGCCCTGATAATGAGCAGTTCTTC
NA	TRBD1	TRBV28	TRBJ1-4	CASSPSQGANEKLFF	TGTGCCAGCAGTCCCTCACAGGGGGCTAATGAAAAACTGTTTTTT
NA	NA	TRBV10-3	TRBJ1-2	CAISELTGNYGYTF	TGTGCCATCAGTGAGCTGACAGGAAACTATGGCTACACCTTC
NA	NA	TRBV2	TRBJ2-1	CASSEYGSEGGYNEQFF	TGTGCCAGCAGTGAATACGGGAGCGAGGGGGGGTACAATGAGCAGTTCTTC
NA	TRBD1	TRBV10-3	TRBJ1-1	CAISFAGPTRGQTEAFF	TGTGCCATCAGTTTTGCAGGGCCGACTAGGGGGCAGACTGAAGCTTTCTTT
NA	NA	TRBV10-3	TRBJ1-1	CAISEGMNTEAFF	TGTGCCATCAGTGAGGGCATGAACACTGAAGCTTTCTTT
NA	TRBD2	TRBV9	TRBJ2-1	CASSVAGGRYNEQFF	TGTGCCAGCAGCGTAGCGGGAGGACGATACAATGAGCAGTTCTTC
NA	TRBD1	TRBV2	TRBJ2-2	CASSGATGSNTGELFF	TGTGCCAGCAGTGGTGCGACAGGGTCGAACACCGGGGAGCTGTTTTTT